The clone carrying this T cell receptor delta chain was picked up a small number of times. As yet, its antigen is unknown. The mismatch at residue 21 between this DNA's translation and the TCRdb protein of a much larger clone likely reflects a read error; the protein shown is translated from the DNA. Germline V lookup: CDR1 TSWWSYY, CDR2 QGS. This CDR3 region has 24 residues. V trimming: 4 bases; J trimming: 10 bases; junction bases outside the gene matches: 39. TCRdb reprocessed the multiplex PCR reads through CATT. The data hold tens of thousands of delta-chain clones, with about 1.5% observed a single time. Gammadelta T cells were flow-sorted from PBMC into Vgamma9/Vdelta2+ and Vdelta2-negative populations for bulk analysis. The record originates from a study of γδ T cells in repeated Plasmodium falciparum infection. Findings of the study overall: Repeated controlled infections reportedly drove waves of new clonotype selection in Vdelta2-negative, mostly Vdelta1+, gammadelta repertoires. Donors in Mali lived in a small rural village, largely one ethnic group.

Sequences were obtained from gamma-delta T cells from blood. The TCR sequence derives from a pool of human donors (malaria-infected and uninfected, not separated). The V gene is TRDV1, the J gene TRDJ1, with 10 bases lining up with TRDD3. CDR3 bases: TGTGCTCTTGGGGGAGAGATGCCTTCCTATCTCTCTCTCCTAACTGGGGGATTTTTCGGTAGACTCATCTTT. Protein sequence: CALGGEMPSYLSLLTGGFFGRLIF.